This T cell receptor (beta chain) is drawn from a study of blood T cell repertoires in COVID-19. Turning to the study itself: Acute and convalescent COVID-19 samples came from the United States, Italy and Spain.

Participants came from fewer than 25 US areas, aged roughly 18 to 95 years. Which cohort a participant joined came from the clinical history participants gave. The length of the CDR3 is 13 residues. In germline, CDR1 is ENHRY, CDR2 SYGVKD. Trimming at V came to 10 bases and at J to 6 bases, leaving 7 bases not matched to a gene. Per the authors' pipeline: Amplification with reference gene primers provided the estimates of nucleated cell counts. Sequencing was performed with immunoSEQ multiplex PCR; in TCRdb, only in-frame clones are kept and a portion is missing. From that table come the V and J calls and clone size; the DNA was used to work out D and trimming. This sample has 250,000 to 300,000 clones, with around 86% found just once.

The TCR comes from a man in his late teens or twenties who had recovered from COVID-19. The genes are TRBV10-3 and TRBJ1-4, with 8 positions matching TRBD1. The sequencing input was PBMCs or T cells enriched from blood (not recorded which). CDR3 region: CATRAGGYEKLFF. The CDR3 DNA sequence: TGTGCCACCCGGGCAGGGGGCTATGAAAAACTGTTTTTT.